This entry concerns a single T cell receptor beta chain. Its antigen remains undetermined. No base quality information exists; no much larger clone differs at one position. The data originate from a study of shared clonotypes between healthy human individuals (dated by TCRdb to 2019 to 2021). Regarding the study in general: The cohort included three men and a couple of women between 18 and 49 years of age. For each donor, three plates each were used for CD4 naive and CD4 memory, two plates were used for CD8 naive, and one plate was used for CD8 memory. To estimate repertoire size and how much clonotypes are shared between individuals, the study performed deep sequencing of blood TCR repertoires from a few healthy adults. To increase sequencing depth and limit assay-specific biases, different laboratories used diverse techniques to prepare libraries and sequence TCR repertoires. Leukapheresis yielded between about 0.85 and 9.5 billion PBMCs per donor.

Using the deep immunoSEQ assay, multiplex PCR amplified TCR CDR3 regions from genomic DNA. Extracted genomic DNA from each cell subset was spread evenly across all wells of several immunoSEQ 96-well plates, with each plate serving as a replicate. For sorted subsets, around 0.2 ug of genomic DNA, equivalent to about 30,000 T cell genomes, went into each replicate PCR. Purified libraries were measured with a Qubit 3.0 fluorometer, size-checked on a Bioanalyzer 2100, and measured again with the KAPA Library Quantification kit. Every immunoSEQ 96-well plate was sequenced on a dedicated single-read 150-cycle Illumina NextSeq 550 flow cell. In the original analysis: The immunoSEQ output contained only junctional sequences without quality scores, so filtering could not match that applied to full-length reads. To assign V/J genes and CDR3, sequences were annotated using PyIR, a Python wrapper for IgBLAST v1.9, with IMGT germline references. Reads were removed for weak V/J assignments (E-value above 1e-6), missing CDR3, stop codons, out-of-frame junctions, or ambiguous translated residues. V3J clonotypes were defined as sequences sharing an identical inferred V gene, J gene, and CDR3 amino acid sequence. To compute the percentage overlap between repertoires, the number of shared unique clonotypes was divided by the size of the smaller repertoire. Richness of each repertoire was evaluated using RTK rarefaction, the Chao1 estimator, and Recon v2.1 estimates of unobserved clonotypes. For all TCRbeta clonotypes obtained by the gDNA method from a handful of donors, generation probabilities were computed with OLGA. The table comes from immuneACCESS by way of TCRdb, which keeps in-frame sequences with V and J called. Part of the clones is missing from these tables; in studies checked, under half for an unresolved V gene and the rest for unknown reasons. D and trimming come from the DNA, and the V and J calls and clone size come from that table. Counted in this sample were over a million clones; more than 75% of them appeared once. The ten largest clonotypes hold 0.4% to 0.55% of the sample.

The full study reports these points: Larger estimated clonotype richness was generally found for naive subsets than for memory subsets. Pairwise subsampling indicated that sequencing depth was expected to affect the degree of clonotype sharing among donors. Only blood was sampled, and tissue TCR repertoires likely differ from those in blood. The genetic and exposure-history diversity represented was limited by the small number of donors. Across a few donors, around 5% of naive CD4, 3% to 4% of naive CD8, 2.3% of memory CD4, and roughly 0.41% of memory CD8 clonotypes were shared. Higher generation probabilities were observed for clonotypes shared by all four sorted-subset donors than for non-shared clonotypes. Incomplete sequencing was indicated by rarefaction of sorted-subset datasets, despite the large sequencing depth.

The donors were healthy, HIV-negative adults who had no recently reported acute infections or vaccinations. Every donor was a Caucasian adult residing in Nashville, Tennessee, USA. CD4+ T cells were enriched through magnetic negative selection, after which naive cells were positively selected on CD45RA and the remaining negative fraction served as the memory subset. Blood was obtained by leukapheresis, after which PBMCs were separated by Ficoll-Histopaque density gradient centrifugation and cryopreserved in liquid nitrogen vapor phase. Purity and quantity of every magnetically sorted T cell population were checked by analytical flow cytometry. Genomic DNA was isolated from every sorted fraction and measured by UV absorbance on a Nanodrop 2000c. The germline V gene encodes CDR1 KGHSH and CDR2 LQKENI. Including the terminal cysteine and phenylalanine, the CDR3 comprises 13 residues. This entry keeps only the CDR3 DNA: 39 bases, framed from base 1. V and J are truncated by 3 bases and 7 bases respectively, leaving an intervening sequence of 12 bases.

This TCR derives from a man aged 18 to 30 in good health. Some clones in this sample may be carry-over from other donors' samples. Material: memory CD4+ T cells from PBMCs. The sample's cell subset or site, from its label and the paper: CD45RA-negative fraction. The sequence joins TRBV18 to TRBJ1-2; 5 matching bases give a weak D call of TRBD1. The bases read TGTGCCAGCTCACCGTCCACAGGCGGTGGCTACACCTTC. It translates as CASSPSTGGGYTF.